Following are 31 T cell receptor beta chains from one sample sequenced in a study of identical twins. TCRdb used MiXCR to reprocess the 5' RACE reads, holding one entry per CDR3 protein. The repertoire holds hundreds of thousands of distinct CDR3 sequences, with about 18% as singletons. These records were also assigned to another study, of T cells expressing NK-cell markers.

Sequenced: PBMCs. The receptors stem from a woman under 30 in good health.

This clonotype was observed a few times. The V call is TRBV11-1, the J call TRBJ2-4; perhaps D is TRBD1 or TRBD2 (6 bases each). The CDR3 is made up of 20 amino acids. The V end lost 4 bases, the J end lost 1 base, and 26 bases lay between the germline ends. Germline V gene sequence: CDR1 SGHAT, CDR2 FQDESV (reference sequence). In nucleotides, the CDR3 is TGTGCCAGCAGCTCAAGGGGGGACGCATTTAGTGGCACGGCCAAAAACATTCAGTACTTC. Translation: CASSSRGDAFSGTAKNIQYF.

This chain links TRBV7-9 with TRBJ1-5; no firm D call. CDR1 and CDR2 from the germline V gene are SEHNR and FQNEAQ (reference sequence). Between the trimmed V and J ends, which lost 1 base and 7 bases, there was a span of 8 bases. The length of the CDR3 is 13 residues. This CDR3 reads CASSLGFEQPQHF. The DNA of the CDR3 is TGTGCCAGCAGCTTAGGTTTTGAGCAGCCCCAGCATTTT. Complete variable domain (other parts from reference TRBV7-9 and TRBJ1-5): DTGVSQNPRHKITKRGQNVTFRCDPISEHNRLYWYRQTLGQGPEFLTYFQNEAQLEKSRLLSDRFSAERPKGSFSTLEIQRTEQGDSAMYLCASSLGFEQPQHFGDGTRLSIL.

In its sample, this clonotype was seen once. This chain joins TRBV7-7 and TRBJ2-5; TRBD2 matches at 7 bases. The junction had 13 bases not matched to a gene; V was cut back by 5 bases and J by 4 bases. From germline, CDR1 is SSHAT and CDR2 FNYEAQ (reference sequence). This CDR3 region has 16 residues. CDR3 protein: CASSRGATSRPETQYF. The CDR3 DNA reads TGTGCCAGCAGCCGTGGCGCGACTAGCCGCCCAGAGACCCAGTACTTC.

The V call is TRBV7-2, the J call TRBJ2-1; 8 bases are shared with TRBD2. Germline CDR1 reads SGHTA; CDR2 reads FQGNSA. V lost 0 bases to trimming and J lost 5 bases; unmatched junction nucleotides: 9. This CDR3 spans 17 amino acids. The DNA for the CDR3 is TGTGCCAGCAGCTTAGCGCCGGCAGCGGGAGATAACAATGAGCAGTTCTTC. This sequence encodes CASSLAPAAGDNNEQFF.

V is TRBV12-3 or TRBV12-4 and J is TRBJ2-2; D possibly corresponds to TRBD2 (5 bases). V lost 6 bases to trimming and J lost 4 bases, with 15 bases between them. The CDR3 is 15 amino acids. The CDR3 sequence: CASRHSASGTGELFF. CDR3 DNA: TGTGCCAGCAGACATAGCGCCTCGGGCACCGGGGAGCTGTTTTTT.

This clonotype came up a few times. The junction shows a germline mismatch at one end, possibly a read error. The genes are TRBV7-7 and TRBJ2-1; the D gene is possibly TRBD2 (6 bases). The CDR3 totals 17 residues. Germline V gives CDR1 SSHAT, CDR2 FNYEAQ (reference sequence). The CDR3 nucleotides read TGTGCTAGCAGTTTGGCCCCGGGACTTACAGGCCACAATGAGCAGTTCTTC. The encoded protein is CASSLAPGLTGHNEQFF.

CDR3 in DNA: TGTGCCAGCAGTTACGTCACAGCCCCTGGGGCCAACGTCCTGACTTTC. Translation gives CASSYVTAPGANVLTF. This rearrangement joins TRBV6-5 to TRBJ2-6; no definite D call. The CDR3 has 16 amino acids. V shed 2 bases and J shed 2 bases, with 10 bases lying between them. The germline V gene encodes CDR1 MNHEY and CDR2 SVGAGI.

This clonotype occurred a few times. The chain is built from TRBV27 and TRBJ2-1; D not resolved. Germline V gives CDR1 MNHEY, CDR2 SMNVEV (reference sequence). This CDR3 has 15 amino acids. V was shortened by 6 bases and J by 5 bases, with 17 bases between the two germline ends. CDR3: CASRPIGNRNNEQFF. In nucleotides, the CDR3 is TGTGCCAGCAGGCCCATAGGTAATCGTAACAATGAGCAGTTCTTC.

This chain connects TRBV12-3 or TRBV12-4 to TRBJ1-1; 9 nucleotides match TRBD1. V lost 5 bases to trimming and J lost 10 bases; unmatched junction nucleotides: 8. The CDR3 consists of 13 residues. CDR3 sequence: CASSPDRGEGAFF. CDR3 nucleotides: TGTGCCAGCAGTCCCGACAGGGGGGAGGGAGCTTTCTTT.

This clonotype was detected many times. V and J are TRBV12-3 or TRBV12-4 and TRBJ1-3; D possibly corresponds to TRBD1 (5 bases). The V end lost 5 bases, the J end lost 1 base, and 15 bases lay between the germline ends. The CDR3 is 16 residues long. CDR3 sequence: CASSRRMGESGNTIYF. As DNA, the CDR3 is TGTGCCAGCAGTAGGCGGATGGGGGAGTCTGGAAACACCATATATTTT.

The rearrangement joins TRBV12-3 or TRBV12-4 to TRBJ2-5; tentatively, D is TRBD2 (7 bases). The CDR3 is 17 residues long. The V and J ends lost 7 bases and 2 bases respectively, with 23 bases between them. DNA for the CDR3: TGTGCCAGCACCCCGATGGGCGGGAGAACAGGGCAAGAGACCCAGTACTTC. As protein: CASTPMGGRTGQETQYF.

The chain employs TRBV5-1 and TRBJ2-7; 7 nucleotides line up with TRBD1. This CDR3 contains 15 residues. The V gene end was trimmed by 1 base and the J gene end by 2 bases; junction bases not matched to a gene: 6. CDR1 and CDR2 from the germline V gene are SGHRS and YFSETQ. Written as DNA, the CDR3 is TGCGCCAGCAGCTTGCTGACAGGGCCAACCTACGAGCAGTACTTC. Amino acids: CASSLLTGPTYEQYF.

This chain's CDR3 is CASGLVSAGTTGRTDTQYF. The CDR3, as DNA: TGTGCTAGTGGTTTGGTTTCTGCTGGGACCACAGGTCGCACAGATACGCAGTATTTT. The rearrangement joins TRBV12-5 to TRBJ2-3; D could derive from TRBD1 or TRBD2 (5 bases each). In germline, CDR1 is LGHNT, CDR2 FRNRAP. Trimming stripped 0 bases from V and 1 base from J, with 20 bases between. The CDR3 covers 19 residues.

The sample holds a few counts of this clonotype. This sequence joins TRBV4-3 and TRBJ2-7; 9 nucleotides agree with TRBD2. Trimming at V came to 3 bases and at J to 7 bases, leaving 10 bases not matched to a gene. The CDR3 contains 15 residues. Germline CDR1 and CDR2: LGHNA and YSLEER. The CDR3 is CASSHGLASRGEQYF. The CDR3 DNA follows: TGCGCCAGCAGCCACGGACTAGCGTCTAGGGGGGAGCAGTACTTC.

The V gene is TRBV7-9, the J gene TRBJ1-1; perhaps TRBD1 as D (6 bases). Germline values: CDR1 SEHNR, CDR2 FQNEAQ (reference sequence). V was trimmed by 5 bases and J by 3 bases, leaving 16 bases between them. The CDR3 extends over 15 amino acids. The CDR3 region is CASSRGQILDTEAFF. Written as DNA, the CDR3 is TGTGCCAGCAGCCGTGGACAGATTCTAGACACTGAAGCTTTCTTT.

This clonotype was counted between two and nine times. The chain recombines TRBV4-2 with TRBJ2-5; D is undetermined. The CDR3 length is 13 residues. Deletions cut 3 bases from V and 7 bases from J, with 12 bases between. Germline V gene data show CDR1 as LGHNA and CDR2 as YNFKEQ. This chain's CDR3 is CASSQTSDATQYF. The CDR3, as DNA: TGTGCCAGCAGCCAGACCTCTGATGCGACCCAGTACTTC.

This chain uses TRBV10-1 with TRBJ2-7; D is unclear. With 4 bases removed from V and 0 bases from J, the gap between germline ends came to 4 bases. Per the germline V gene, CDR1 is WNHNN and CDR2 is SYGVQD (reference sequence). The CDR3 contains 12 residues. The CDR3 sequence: CASSGNSYEQYF. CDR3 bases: TGCGCCAGCAGTGGCAACTCCTACGAGCAGTACTTC.

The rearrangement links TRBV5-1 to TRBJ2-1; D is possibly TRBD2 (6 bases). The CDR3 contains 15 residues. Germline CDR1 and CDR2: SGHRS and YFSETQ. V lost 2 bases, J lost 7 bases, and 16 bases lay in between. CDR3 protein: CASSFPREPGNEQFF. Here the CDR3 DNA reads TGCGCCAGCAGCTTCCCGCGGGAACCGGGTAATGAGCAGTTCTTC.

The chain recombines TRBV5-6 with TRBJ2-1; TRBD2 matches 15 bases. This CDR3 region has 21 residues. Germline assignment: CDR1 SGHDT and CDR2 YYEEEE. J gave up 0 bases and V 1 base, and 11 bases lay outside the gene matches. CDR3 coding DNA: TGTGCCAGCAGCTTGAACCCAAGGGGACTAGCGGGGGGCTCCTCCTACAATGAGCAGTTCTTC. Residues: CASSLNPRGLAGGSSYNEQFF. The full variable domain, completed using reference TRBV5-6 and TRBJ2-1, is DAGVTQSPTHLIKTRGQQVTLRCSPKSGHDTVSWYQQALGQGPQFIFQYYEEEERQRGNFPDRFSGHQFPNYSSELNVNALLLGDSALYLCASSLNPRGLAGGSSYNEQFFGPGTRLTVL.

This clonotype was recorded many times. The CDR3 DNA reads as TGTGCCAGCAGTCGGGGGGGGAACATTCAGTACTTC. This translates into CASSRGGNIQYF. This sequence joins TRBV12-3 or TRBV12-4 and TRBJ2-4, with 8 positions matching TRBD2. The CDR3 spans 12 residues. Germline trimming cut 5 bases from V and 7 bases from J; bases unmatched to any gene: 1.

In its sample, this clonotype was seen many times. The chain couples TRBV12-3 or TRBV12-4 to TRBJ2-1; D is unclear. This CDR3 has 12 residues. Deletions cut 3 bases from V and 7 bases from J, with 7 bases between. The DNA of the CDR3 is TGTGCCAGCAGTTTGAGCAAGAATGAGCAGTTCTTC. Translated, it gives CASSLSKNEQFF.

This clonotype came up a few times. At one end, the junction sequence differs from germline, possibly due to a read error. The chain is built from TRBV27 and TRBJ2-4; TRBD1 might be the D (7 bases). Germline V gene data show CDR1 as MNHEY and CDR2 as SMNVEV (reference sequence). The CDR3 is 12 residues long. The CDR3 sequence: CASSPGQPVREF. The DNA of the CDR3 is TGTGCCAGCAGTCCGGGACAGCCGGTTCGGGAGTTC.

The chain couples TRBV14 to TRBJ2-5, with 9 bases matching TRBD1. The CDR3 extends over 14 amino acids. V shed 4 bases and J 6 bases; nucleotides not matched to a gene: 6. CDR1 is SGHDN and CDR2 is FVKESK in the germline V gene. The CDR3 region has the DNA TGTGCCAGCAGCCTCCAACAGGGGGCAAAGACCCAGTACTTC. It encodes CASSLQQGAKTQYF.

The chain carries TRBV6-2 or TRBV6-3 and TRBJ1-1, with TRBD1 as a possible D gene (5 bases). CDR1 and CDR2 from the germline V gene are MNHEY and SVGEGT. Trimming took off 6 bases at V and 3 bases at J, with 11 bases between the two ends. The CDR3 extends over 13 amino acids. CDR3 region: CASRPWGDTEAFF. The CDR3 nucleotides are TGTGCCAGCAGGCCCTGGGGGGACACTGAAGCTTTCTTT.

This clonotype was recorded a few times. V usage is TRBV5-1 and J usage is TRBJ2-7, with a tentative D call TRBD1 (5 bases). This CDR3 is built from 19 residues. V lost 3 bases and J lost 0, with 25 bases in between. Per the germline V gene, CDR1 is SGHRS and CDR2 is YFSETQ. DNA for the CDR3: TGCGCCAGCAGCTCGGGCCGTCATAACCAGGGCCCTAGCTCCTACGAGCAGTACTTC. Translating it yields CASSSGRHNQGPSSYEQYF.

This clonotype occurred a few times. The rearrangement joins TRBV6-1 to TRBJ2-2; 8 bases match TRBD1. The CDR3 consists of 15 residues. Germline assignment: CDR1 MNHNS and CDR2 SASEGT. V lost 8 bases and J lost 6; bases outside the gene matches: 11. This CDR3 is CASRTGMDVPGELFF. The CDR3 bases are TGTGCCAGCCGGACAGGGATGGATGTCCCCGGGGAGCTGTTTTTT.

Written as DNA, the CDR3 is TGTGCCAGCACTCGGGCGAGCACAGATACGCAGTATTTT. Translating gives CASTRASTDTQYF. This chain links TRBV3-1 with TRBJ2-3, with no clear D. The CDR3 covers 13 residues. Germline V gene sequence: CDR1 LGHDT, CDR2 YNNKEL (reference sequence). Trimming left V 7 bases short and J 0 bases short, with 8 bases between.

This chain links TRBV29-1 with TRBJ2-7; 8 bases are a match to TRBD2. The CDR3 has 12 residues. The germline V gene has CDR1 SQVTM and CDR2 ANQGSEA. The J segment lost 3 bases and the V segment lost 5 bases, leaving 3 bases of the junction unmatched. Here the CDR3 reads CSVSTSVYEQYF. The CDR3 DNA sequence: TGCAGCGTTTCGACTAGCGTCTACGAGCAGTACTTC.

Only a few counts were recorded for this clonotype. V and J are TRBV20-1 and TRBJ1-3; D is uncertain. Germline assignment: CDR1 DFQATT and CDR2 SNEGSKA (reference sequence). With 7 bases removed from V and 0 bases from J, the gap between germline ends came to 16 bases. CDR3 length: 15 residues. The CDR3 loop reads CSVGIHSNSGNTIYF. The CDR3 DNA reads TGCAGTGTCGGTATACACAGCAACTCTGGAAACACCATATATTTT.

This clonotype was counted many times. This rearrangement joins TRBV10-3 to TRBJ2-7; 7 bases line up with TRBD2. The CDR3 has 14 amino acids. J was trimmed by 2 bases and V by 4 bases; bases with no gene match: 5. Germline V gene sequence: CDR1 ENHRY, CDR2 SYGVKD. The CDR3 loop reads CAISAGGTTYEQYF. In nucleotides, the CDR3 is TGTGCCATCAGTGCCGGGGGGACTACCTACGAGCAGTACTTC.

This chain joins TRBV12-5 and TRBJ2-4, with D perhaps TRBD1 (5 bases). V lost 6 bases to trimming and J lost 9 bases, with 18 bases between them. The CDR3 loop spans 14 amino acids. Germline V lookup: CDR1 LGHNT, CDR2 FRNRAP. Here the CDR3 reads CASGPHRFGSIQYF. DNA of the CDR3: TGTGCTAGTGGACCCCACAGGTTTGGTAGCATTCAGTACTTC.